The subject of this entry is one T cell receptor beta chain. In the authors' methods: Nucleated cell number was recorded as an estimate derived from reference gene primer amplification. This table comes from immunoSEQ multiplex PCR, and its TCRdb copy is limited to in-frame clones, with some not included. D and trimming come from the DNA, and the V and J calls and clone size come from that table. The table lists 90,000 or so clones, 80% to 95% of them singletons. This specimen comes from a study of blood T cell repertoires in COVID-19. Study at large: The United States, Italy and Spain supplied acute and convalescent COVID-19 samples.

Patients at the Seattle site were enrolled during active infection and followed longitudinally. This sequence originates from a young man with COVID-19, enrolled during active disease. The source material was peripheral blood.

The CDR3 reads CASSYIGRGKQETQYF. Written as DNA, the CDR3 is TGTGCCAGCAGTTACATTGGACGAGGGAAACAAGAGACCCAGTACTTC. This sequence joins TRBV6-2 or TRBV6-3 and TRBJ2-5; D is possibly TRBD2 (5 bases). V shed 2 bases and J shed 2 bases, with 15 bases lying between them. This CDR3 contains 16 residues. Germline V lookup: CDR1 MNHEY, CDR2 SVGEGT.